These 20 T cell receptor beta chains originate from one sample sequenced in a study of T cell repertoires in cytomegalovirus infection. TCRdb re-derived calls from the reads in MiXCR, one entry per CDR3 protein. The repertoire has 160,000 or so distinct CDR3 sequences, roughly 15% of them found once; the top ten carry around a sixth. The sequencing sample was made of CD8+ T cells from PBMCs. All receptors derive from a human donor in good health (CMV status not recorded). Some clones in this sample may be carry-over from other donors' samples.

As DNA, the CDR3 is TGTGCCAGCAGCCCAGAAACAGGGCACGAGCAGTACTTC. This sequence encodes CASSPETGHEQYF. The genes are TRBV7-9 and TRBJ2-7; a weak D match, TRBD1 (6 bases). The germline V and J ends were trimmed by 5 bases and 5 bases, with 13 bases remaining between them. Germline loops: CDR1 SEHNR, CDR2 FQNEAQ (reference sequence). The CDR3 covers 13 residues.

This chain links TRBV7-9 with TRBJ1-2; D possibly corresponds to TRBD1 (6 bases). Germline loops: CDR1 SEHNR, CDR2 FQNEAQ (reference sequence). V was trimmed by 5 bases and J by 8 bases, leaving 12 bases between them. The CDR3 runs 12 residues. This chain's CDR3 is CASSTGTFGYTF. The DNA of the CDR3 is TGTGCCAGCAGCACAGGGACTTTCGGCTACACCTTC.

The CDR3 sequence: CASQTGNSYEQYF. In DNA form, the CDR3 reads TGTGCCAGTCAGACAGGGAACTCCTACGAGCAGTACTTC. The chain has TRBV2 and TRBJ2-7, with 7 bases that match TRBD1. Trimming cost V 9 bases and J 0 bases; bases outside gene matches: 5. Germline CDR1 SNHLY, CDR2 FYNNEI. The CDR3 runs 13 residues.

This chain joins TRBV7-6 and TRBJ2-1; D gene unclear. V shed 5 bases and J shed 8 bases, with 4 bases lying between them. The CDR3 sequence is 10 residues long. Germline-derived CDR1 and CDR2 are SGHVS and FNYEAQ. This CDR3 is CASSRYEQFF. The CDR3 DNA reads TGTGCCAGCAGCCGGTATGAGCAGTTCTTC.

This clonotype appeared a few times. The genes are TRBV6-5 and TRBJ2-5; D is unclear. In germline, CDR1 is MNHEY, CDR2 SVGAGI. This CDR3 has 13 residues. Trimming removed 2 bases from V and 0 bases from J, with 4 bases in between. In DNA, the CDR3 is TGTGCCAGCAGTTACGTGTACCAAGAGACCCAGTACTTC. Amino acids: CASSYVYQETQYF.

J is TRBJ2-1 and V is TRBV19; D is unresolved. V gave up 3 bases and J gave up 0 bases, with 6 bases separating them. CDR3 length: 14 residues. The V gene's germline CDR1 is LNHDA and CDR2 SQIVND (reference sequence). The CDR3 is CASSITASYNEQFF. The CDR3 bases are TGTGCCAGTAGTATTACTGCCTCCTACAATGAGCAGTTCTTC.

This clonotype was seen a few times. This chain joins TRBV5-5 and TRBJ2-7, with 9 positions matching TRBD1. J lost 3 bases, V lost 0 bases, and 4 bases had no gene match. This CDR3 has 15 residues. The V gene's germline CDR1 is SGHKS and CDR2 YYEKEE (reference sequence). Written as DNA, the CDR3 is TGTGCCAGCAGCTTGGGGACAGGGGTAAGCTACGAGCAGTACTTC. Amino acids: CASSLGTGVSYEQYF.

This clonotype was observed a handful of times. The chain links TRBV7-6 to TRBJ2-7; D not resolved. Germline V CDR1 and CDR2: SGHVS, FNYEAQ. This CDR3 has 13 amino acids. V lost 1 base and J 6 bases, leaving 10 bases between the germline ends. The CDR3 sequence: CASSLVIAGEQYF. In DNA, the CDR3 is TGTGCCAGCAGCTTAGTGATAGCTGGCGAGCAGTACTTC.

The rearrangement links TRBV11-2 to TRBJ1-1; no definite D call. The CDR3 length is 14 residues. CDR1 and CDR2 from the germline V gene are SGHAT and FQNNGV. Deletions cut 5 bases from V and 4 bases from J, with 14 bases between. Here the CDR3 reads CASSPQVPFTEAFF. In DNA form, the CDR3 reads TGTGCCAGCAGCCCACAAGTTCCCTTCACTGAAGCTTTCTTT.

The chain links TRBV7-3 to TRBJ1-2; D may be TRBD1 (6 bases). Germline V gene lookup returns CDR1 SGHTA and CDR2 FQGTGA. CDR3 size: 13 residues. The V end was cut by 5 bases, the J end by 8 bases, with 15 bases between. CDR3 loop: CASSQGGGDGYTF. For the CDR3, the DNA is TGTGCCAGCAGCCAAGGGGGGGGAGACGGCTACACCTTC.

This clonotype was observed a single time. This rearrangement joins TRBV7-9 to TRBJ2-7, with 7 bases aligning to TRBD1. This CDR3 contains 12 residues. In germline, CDR1 is SEHNR, CDR2 FQNEAQ (reference sequence). V shed 8 bases, J shed 4 bases, and the junction held 5 bases outside the gene matches. The CDR3 DNA reads as TGTGCCAGCGCCGGGACAGTATACGAGCAGTACTTC. As protein: CASAGTVYEQYF.

This clonotype has a handful of counts. No conserved phenylalanine or tryptophan is present at the end of the CDR3, so a read error is the likely explanation. The chain recombines TRBV5-1 with TRBJ2-2; D uncertain. The CDR3 covers 14 residues. The V gene's germline CDR1 is SGHRS and CDR2 YFSETQ. Trimming took 0 bases from V and 7 from J, leaving 10 bases between them. As DNA, the CDR3 is TGCGCCAGCAGCTTGGATTGGCAGCGCGGGGAGCTGTTTCTT. Amino acid sequence: CASSLDWQRGELFL.

The V and J genes are TRBV6-1 and TRBJ2-7, with a weak D call TRBD2 (6 bases). Germline loops: CDR1 MNHNS, CDR2 SASEGT. Trimming took 6 bases from V and 5 from J, leaving 20 bases between them. This CDR3 spans 15 amino acids. The DNA of the CDR3 is TGTGCCAGCAGGAGCCTCCGGGACTGGGCTGACGAGCAGTACTTC. It encodes CASRSLRDWADEQYF.

There are a few counts of this clonotype. V usage is TRBV7-8 and J usage is TRBJ1-2; 9 bases line up with TRBD1. The junction had 10 bases not matched to a gene; V was cut back by 4 bases and J by 4 bases. This CDR3 is built from 16 residues. Germline V gene data show CDR1 as SGHVS and CDR2 as FQNEAQ. This CDR3 is CASSSQPGTGFYGYTF. CDR3 coding DNA: TGTGCCAGCAGCTCCCAACCCGGGACAGGGTTCTATGGCTACACCTTC.

The V and J genes are TRBV6-2 or TRBV6-3 and TRBJ2-1; TRBD2 matches 7 bases. The CDR3 has 14 amino acids. Trimming removed 2 bases from V and 8 bases from J; junction bases left unmatched: 6. Germline values: CDR1 MNHEY, CDR2 SVGEGT. CDR3 protein: CASSYPGGADEQFF. CDR3 coding DNA: TGTGCCAGCAGTTACCCGGGAGGAGCCGATGAGCAGTTCTTC.

The chain carries TRBV28 and TRBJ2-5; TRBD1 or TRBD2 may be the D gene (5 bases each). The CDR3 loop spans 15 amino acids. The V and J ends lost 5 bases and 3 bases respectively, with 16 bases between them. Per the germline V gene, CDR1 is MDHEN and CDR2 is SYDVKM. The CDR3 here is CASSPLGVRKETQYF. DNA of the CDR3: TGTGCCAGCAGTCCCCTGGGGGTAAGAAAAGAGACCCAGTACTTC.

The chain combines TRBV7-8 with TRBJ2-5, with D tentatively TRBD1 (6 bases). The CDR3 covers 16 residues. Germline V gene data show CDR1 as SGHVS and CDR2 as FQNEAQ. V lost 6 bases to trimming and J lost 2 bases, with 19 bases between them. CDR3 region: CASSRLRWGTQETQYF. The CDR3 DNA follows: TGTGCCAGCAGTCGACTCCGGTGGGGGACACAAGAGACCCAGTACTTC.

This chain links TRBV4-3 with TRBJ2-1; D possibly corresponds to TRBD1 (6 bases). Germline CDR1 and CDR2: LGHNA and YSLEER. Deletions cut 2 bases from V and 3 bases from J, with 11 bases between. The CDR3 runs 15 residues. CDR3 protein: CASSQHEGDYNEQFF. CDR3 DNA sequence: TGCGCCAGCAGCCAACACGAGGGGGACTACAATGAGCAGTTCTTC.

A few counts support this clonotype. This chain joins TRBV28 and TRBJ1-3, with D unresolved. Trimming stripped 8 bases from V and 0 bases from J, with 11 bases between. This CDR3 has 14 amino acids. Germline CDR1 is MDHEN and CDR2 is SYDVKM. The CDR3 region has the DNA TGTGCCAGCCGACACGCGCACTCTGGAAACACCATATATTTT. This sequence encodes CASRHAHSGNTIYF.

Here the CDR3 DNA reads TGTGCCAGCAGCCCGGAGGCGGGACTAATCTACGAGCAGTACTTC. Translation gives CASSPEAGLIYEQYF. The V and J genes are TRBV28 and TRBJ2-7; the match to TRBD2 covers 7 bases. V shed 6 bases and J 3 bases; nucleotides not matched to a gene: 11. CDR1 and CDR2 from the germline V gene are MDHEN and SYDVKM. CDR3 size: 15 residues. Using reference TRBV28 and TRBJ2-7 for the parts outside the CDR3, the full variable domain is DVKVTQSSRYLVKRTGEKVFLECVQDMDHENMFWYRQDPGLGLRLIYFSYDVKMKEKGDIPEGYSVSREKKERFSLILESASTNQTSMYLCASSPEAGLIYEQYFGPGTRLTVT.